This T cell receptor (beta chain) came from a study of blood T cell repertoires in COVID-19. Study details: Sites across the United States, Italy and Spain contributed samples from acute and convalescent COVID-19.

Profiling relied on immunoSEQ multiplex PCR, and the TCRdb table lists in-frame clones only, not all of them. The table lists 250,000 or so clones, 80% to 90% of them singletons. Per the germline V gene, CDR1 is SQVTM and CDR2 is ANQGSEA. With 3 bases removed from V and 4 bases from J, the gap between germline ends came to 7 bases. CDR3 length equals 12 residues. This chain joins TRBV29-1 and TRBJ1-5, with D possibly being TRBD1 (6 bases). The TCR was taken from a man aged 25 to 40 with COVID-19, enrolled during active disease. Material: peripheral blood. The CDR3 region has the DNA TGCAGCGTTGAGACAGGAAATCAGCCCCAGCATTTT. This codes for CSVETGNQPQHF.